Below are 25 T cell receptor beta chains sequenced from a single sample in a study of blood T cells in healthy people across ages. It was with a sample-barcoded 5' primer and a J-beta primer mix that a second PCR of roughly 6 to 12 cycles was run. TCRdb reprocessed the 5' RACE reads via MiXCR and lists one record per CDR3 protein. This table holds approximately 800,000 distinct CDR3 sequences, 20% to 25% found once. The sample was also reused in another study, on T cells of mothers and their children.

The sequenced sample was blood. These receptors all come from a boy younger than 18 in good health.

The chain combines TRBV10-3 with TRBJ2-7, with a possible D match to TRBD1 (6 bases). This CDR3 has 13 amino acids. From germline, CDR1 is ENHRY and CDR2 SYGVKD. Deletions cut 4 bases from V and 2 bases from J, with 9 bases between. The CDR3 nucleotides read TGTGCCATCAGTGGAGGACAGACCTACGAGCAGTACTTC. It specifies CAISGGQTYEQYF.

This clonotype was detected a few times. CDR3 sequence: CSAQGGLTGTQPQHF. CDR3 nucleotides: TGCAGTGCCCAGGGAGGGTTGACAGGGACCCAGCCCCAGCATTTT. The chain carries TRBV20-1 and TRBJ1-5, with TRBD1 identical over 7 bases. CDR1 and CDR2 from the germline V gene are DFQATT and SNEGSKA (reference sequence). This CDR3 region has 15 residues. Germline trimming cut 6 bases from V and 7 bases from J; bases unmatched to any gene: 15.

This clonotype appeared a few times. V is TRBV5-1 and J is TRBJ2-2; either TRBD1 or TRBD2 may supply D (5 bases each). Trimming pared 4 bases from V and 2 bases from J, leaving 15 bases between. CDR1 SGHRS and CDR2 YFSETQ come from the germline V gene. CDR3 length: 16 residues. CDR3 coding DNA: TGCGCCAGCAGCCCGAGGGGTACCTTAAACACCGGGGAGCTGTTTTTT. Encoded protein: CASSPRGTLNTGELFF.

The chain couples TRBV6-5 to TRBJ2-2; D is ambiguous. CDR1 MNHEY and CDR2 SVGAGI come from the germline V gene. The CDR3 totals 19 residues. Trimming removed 0 bases from V and 2 bases from J, with 19 bases in between. The CDR3 nucleotides read TGTGCCAGCAGTTACTCGATGCTGGTTTCCACTACTAACACCGGGGAGCTGTTTTTT. Its translation is CASSYSMLVSTTNTGELFF.

The CDR3 protein is CASSSRGKRGYTDTQYF. The CDR3 DNA reads TGTGCCAGCAGCTCCCGAGGCAAGCGGGGATACACAGATACGCAGTATTTT. The chain employs TRBV7-2 and TRBJ2-3, with TRBD2 matching 7 bases. With V trimmed by 4 bases and J by 2 bases, 12 bases remained unmatched. CDR3 length: 17 amino acids. CDR1 SGHTA and CDR2 FQGNSA come from the germline V gene.

The chain uses TRBV12-3 or TRBV12-4 and TRBJ1-5; possible D gene TRBD1, 6 bases. Trimming removed 6 bases from V and 3 bases from J, with 12 bases in between. The CDR3 spans 14 residues. This CDR3 is CASSPTGPNQPQHF. As DNA, the CDR3 is TGTGCCAGCAGCCCCACAGGGCCCAATCAGCCCCAGCATTTT.

This clonotype was found a few times. The J gene is TRBJ1-2, the V gene TRBV29-1; 8 bases line up with TRBD1. The CDR3 runs 12 residues. CDR1 SQVTM and CDR2 ANQGSEA come from the germline V gene. Losses at the gene ends were 7 bases for V and 7 bases for J; bases not matched to a gene: 8. The CDR3 spells CSALTGARGYTF. The DNA for the CDR3 is TGCAGCGCCCTGACAGGGGCGCGTGGCTACACCTTC.

This clonotype has only a few counts. This chain uses TRBV19 with TRBJ2-1, with D uncertain. The CDR3 contains 15 residues. CDR1 and CDR2 (germline): LNHDA, SQIVND (reference sequence). The V gene lost 4 bases and the J gene lost 0 bases, with 10 bases spanning the gap. CDR3 sequence reads: CASSNSGSSYNEQFF. CDR3 nucleotides: TGTGCCAGTAGTAATAGTGGATCCTCCTACAATGAGCAGTTCTTC.

Regarding this clonotype: A junction end diverges from the germline sequence, so it may reflect a read error. The genes are TRBV29-1 and TRBJ2-5; D is uncertain. From germline, CDR1 is SQVTM and CDR2 ANQGSEA. CDR3 size: 11 residues. In nucleotides, the CDR3 is TGCAGCGTTAGATACCAAGAGACCCTGTACTTC. This encodes CSVRYQETLYF.

This clonotype was counted between two and nine times. The rearrangement uses TRBV7-9 and TRBJ2-4; 7 bases match TRBD1. After removal of 2 bases from V and 2 bases from J, the junction contained 9 bases not matched to a gene. The CDR3 contains 17 residues. Per the germline V gene, CDR1 is SEHNR and CDR2 is FQNEAQ (reference sequence). The CDR3 reads CASSLLNQQGPKNIQYF. The DNA of the CDR3 is TGTGCCAGCAGCTTACTAAACCAACAGGGGCCCAAAAACATTCAGTACTTC.

The CDR3 spells CASSSQGAVTEAFF. CDR3 sequence (DNA): TGTGCCAGCAGTTCACAGGGGGCGGTCACTGAAGCTTTCTTT. J is TRBJ1-1 and V is TRBV12-3 or TRBV12-4; 9 bases are shared with TRBD1. There are 14 residues in the CDR3. Unmatched junction bases numbered 4, after V lost 4 bases and J lost 4 bases.

The table lists this clonotype with a few counts. CDR3 in DNA: TGTGCCAGCAAGGAGGGGGGCGTAAATTCACCCCTCCACTTT. Protein sequence: CASKEGGVNSPLHF. V is TRBV5-6 and J is TRBJ1-6, with D perhaps TRBD1 (6 bases). V was trimmed by 6 bases and J by 7 bases, leaving 14 bases between them. In germline, CDR1 is SGHDT, CDR2 YYEEEE. CDR3 length equals 14 residues.

The V gene is TRBV11-2, the J gene TRBJ2-7, with D maybe TRBD2 (5 bases). Germline V gene sequence: CDR1 SGHAT, CDR2 FQNNGV. This CDR3 has 15 amino acids. The V end was cut by 6 bases, the J end by 4 bases, with 19 bases between. The CDR3 DNA is TGTGCCAGCAGAGGCAGCGGTAAAGGGCAGTACGAGCAGTACTTC. This sequence encodes CASRGSGKGQYEQYF.

The rearrangement joins TRBV7-9 to TRBJ1-1; TRBD1 agrees at 8 bases. The CDR3 totals 15 residues. J was trimmed by 3 bases and V by 4 bases; bases with no gene match: 7. Per the germline V gene, CDR1 is SEHNR and CDR2 is FQNEAQ (reference sequence). The DNA of the CDR3 is TGTGCCAGCAGCTCTAGGTTACAGGGGGACACTGAAGCTTTCTTT. This encodes CASSSRLQGDTEAFF. The full variable domain, with the rest looked up from reference TRBV7-9 and TRBJ1-1, is DTGVSQNPRHKITKRGQNVTFRCDPISEHNRLYWYRQTLGQGPEFLTYFQNEAQLEKSRLLSDRFSAERPKGSFSTLEIQRTEQGDSAMYLCASSSRLQGDTEAFFGQGTRLTVV.

Ten or more counts support this clonotype. The DNA for the CDR3 is TGCGCCAGCAGCCCATCTTTCGAGGAAAGGAGCCAAGAGACCCAGTACTTC. Protein product: CASSPSFEERSQETQYF. V is TRBV4-3 and J is TRBJ2-5; D unclear. Trimming shortened V by 4 bases and J by 1 base, and 19 bases separated the two germline ends. The CDR3 runs 17 residues. Germline loops: CDR1 LGHNA, CDR2 YSLEER.

The chain is built from TRBV12-3 or TRBV12-4 and TRBJ2-5, with a possible D match to TRBD2 (5 bases). The V gene lost 5 bases and the J gene lost 5 bases, with 15 bases spanning the gap. This CDR3 contains 14 residues. CDR3 DNA: TGTGCCAGCAGTGGGAGCGGAGCCCATGAGACCCAGTACTTC. As protein: CASSGSGAHETQYF.

This chain joins TRBV13 and TRBJ2-1; weak D call: TRBD1 (6 bases). V lost 4 bases and J 5 bases, leaving 18 bases between the germline ends. This CDR3 has 16 residues. Germline CDR1 PRHDT, CDR2 FYEKMQ (reference sequence). The CDR3 is CASSYNRDTEHNEQFF. In DNA, the CDR3 is TGTGCCAGCAGCTACAACCGGGACACGGAACACAATGAGCAGTTCTTC. The full variable domain, its missing parts supplied by reference TRBV13 and TRBJ2-1, is AAGVIQSPRHLIKEKRETATLKCYPIPRHDTVYWYQQGPGQDPQFLISFYEKMQSDKGSIPDRFSAQQFSDYHSELNMSSLELGDSALYFCASSYNRDTEHNEQFFGPGTRLTVL.

This clonotype was detected only a few times. CDR3 residues: CASSRDRGSGVYGYTF. In nucleotides, the CDR3 is TGTGCCAGCAGCAGAGACAGGGGGAGCGGGGTCTATGGCTACACCTTC. This chain joins TRBV7-8 and TRBJ1-2; 9 bases are shared with TRBD1. There are 16 residues in the CDR3. The V segment lost 5 bases and the J segment 4 bases; nucleotides outside the gene matches: 11. Germline V lookup: CDR1 SGHVS, CDR2 FQNEAQ.

On this clonotype itself: A much larger clone lies a single base off, so this may be a read error. The chain recombines TRBV4-3 with TRBJ1-4, with a weak D call TRBD1 (5 bases). CDR3 length: 18 residues. CDR1 and CDR2 from the germline V gene are LGHNA and YSLEER. The V and J ends lost 3 bases and 9 bases respectively, with 26 bases between them. In DNA form, the CDR3 reads TGCGCCAGCAGCCAGATCGGGACCTACCTGAGCAACGATAAAAAACTGTTTTTT. It is translated as CASSQIGTYLSNDKKLFF.

CDR3 residues: CASSVGTSGGAETQYF. The CDR3 DNA follows: TGTGCCAGCAGCGTCGGGACTAGCGGGGGGGCGGAGACCCAGTACTTC. The gene calls are TRBV7-3 and TRBJ2-5, with 16 bases lining up with TRBD2. Trimming at V came to 5 bases and at J to 5 bases, leaving 5 bases not matched to a gene. This CDR3 comprises 16 residues. Germline V CDR1 and CDR2: SGHTA, FQGTGA.

Worth noting for this clonotype: Just one base apart from a much larger clone, this may be a read error. V and J are TRBV7-2 and TRBJ1-5; 7 bases are shared with TRBD1. The V gene end was trimmed by 0 bases and the J gene end by 4 bases; junction bases not matched to a gene: 0. The CDR3 totals 14 residues. Germline V gives CDR1 SGHTA, CDR2 FQGNSA. CDR3 in amino acids: CASSLATGNQPQHF. CDR3 DNA sequence: TGTGCCAGCAGCTTAGCGACAGGGAATCAGCCCCAGCATTTT.

This clonotype turned up a few times. The V call is TRBV29-1, the J call TRBJ2-1, with D possibly being TRBD1 (6 bases). This CDR3 has 15 residues. The V end lost 3 bases, the J end lost 0 bases, and 12 bases lay between the germline ends. Germline CDR1 is SQVTM and CDR2 is ANQGSEA. The CDR3 nucleotides read TGCAGCGTTGAGGACGGGACAAGCTCCTACAATGAGCAGTTCTTC. Translating gives CSVEDGTSSYNEQFF.

The chain recombines TRBV7-2 with TRBJ2-5; D is ambiguous. With the DNA end fitting TRBJ2-7 better, the J assignment may be wrong. This CDR3 region has 14 residues. Per the germline V gene, CDR1 is SGHTA and CDR2 is FQGNSA. The CDR3 reads CASSSYLSSYEQYF. The CDR3, as DNA: TGTGCCAGCAGCTCCTACCTCAGCTCCTACGAGCAGTACTTC.

This clonotype was detected only a few times. The genes are TRBV5-1 and TRBJ2-1, with 11 bases matching TRBD2. Gene TRBJ2-5 matches the end of the DNA better, so the J call may be wrong. This CDR3 is built from 15 residues. Germline V gives CDR1 SGHRS, CDR2 YFSETQ. CDR3 region: CASSLDSGGAETQYF. The CDR3 nucleotides are TGCGCCAGCAGCTTGGATAGCGGGGGGGCGGAGACCCAGTACTTC.

The genes are TRBV10-3 and TRBJ2-2; 10 nucleotides match TRBD2. In germline, CDR1 is ENHRY, CDR2 SYGVKD. The CDR3 extends over 16 amino acids. Trimming removed 0 bases from V and 3 bases from J; junction bases left unmatched: 1. The CDR3 loop is CAISESLAGDTGELFF. The DNA for the CDR3 is TGTGCCATCAGTGAGTCCCTAGCGGGAGACACCGGGGAGCTGTTTTTT.